This T cell receptor beta chain was recovered during a study of cytomegalovirus exposure and HLA in healthy donors. V trimming: 7 bases; J trimming: 4 bases; junction bases outside the gene matches: 10. Germline CDR1 SNHLY, CDR2 FYNNEI. The CDR3 runs to 14 residues. General observations from the study: Researchers reported in a later analysis that common viral pathogens appeared linked to several top clusters. Equally common other TCR beta chains were less clonally expanded than HLA-associated ones, a later analysis found. Earlier results showed most TCR beta V segments being productive about 87% or about 30% of the time. The study labeled more than 150 TCR beta chains cytomegalovirus-associated.

This clone showed up just once. Antigen: not known. Primers: 60 Vbeta forward and 13 Jbeta reverse. Here immunoSEQ multiplex PCR was the method, and the copy in TCRdb shows in-frame clones only, minus some. The table shows over 140,000 clones, with around 84% occurring only once. This sequence originates from a man aged 50-60 years in good health and CMV-seronegative. V is TRBV2 and J is TRBJ2-7, with 7 nucleotides matching TRBD1. The specimen was PBMCs. The CDR3 DNA follows: TGTGCCAGCAATGCAGGGACAGTACCATACGAGCAGTACTTC. This encodes CASNAGTVPYEQYF.